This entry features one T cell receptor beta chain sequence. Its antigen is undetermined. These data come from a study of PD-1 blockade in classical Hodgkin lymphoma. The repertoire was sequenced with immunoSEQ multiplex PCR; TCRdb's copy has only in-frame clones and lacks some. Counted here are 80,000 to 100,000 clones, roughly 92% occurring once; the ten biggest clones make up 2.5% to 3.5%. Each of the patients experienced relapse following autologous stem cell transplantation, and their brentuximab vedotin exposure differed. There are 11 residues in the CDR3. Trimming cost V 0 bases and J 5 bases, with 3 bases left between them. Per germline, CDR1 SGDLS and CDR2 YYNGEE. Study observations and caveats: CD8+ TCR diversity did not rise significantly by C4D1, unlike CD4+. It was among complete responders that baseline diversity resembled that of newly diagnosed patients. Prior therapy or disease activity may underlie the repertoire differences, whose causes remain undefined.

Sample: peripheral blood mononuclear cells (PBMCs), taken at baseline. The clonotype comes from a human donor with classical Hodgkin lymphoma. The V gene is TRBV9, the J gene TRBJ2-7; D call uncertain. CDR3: CASSVADEQYF. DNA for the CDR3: TGTGCCAGCAGCGTAGCGGACGAGCAGTACTTC.